This T cell receptor (beta chain) was captured in a study of blood T cell repertoires in COVID-19. The assay was immunoSEQ multiplex PCR, and TCRdb's table has in-frame clones only and misses some. The sample includes 200,000 to 300,000 clones, approximately 88% of them seen just once. CDR1 is SGHAT, CDR2 FQNNGV, per germline. This CDR3 spans 14 amino acids. The V gene lost 5 bases and the J gene lost 6 bases, with 13 bases spanning the gap. V usage is TRBV11-2 and J usage is TRBJ2-2; D might be TRBD1 (5 bases). The TCR was taken from a woman in her thirties with acute COVID-19. The sequenced sample was PBMCs or T cells enriched from blood (not recorded which). CDR3 sequence reads: CASSPRPGPGELFF. The CDR3 region has the DNA TGTGCCAGCAGCCCTCGTCCAGGGCCCGGGGAGCTGTTTTTT.